The 3 T cell receptor beta chains below were found in one sample sequenced in a study of blood T cell repertoires in COVID-19. Sequencing was performed with immunoSEQ multiplex PCR; in TCRdb, only in-frame clones are kept and a portion is missing. The table lists over 200,000 clones, about nine tenths of them singletons. The sample consisted of peripheral blood. Receptors were obtained from a man aged 55 to 69 who had recovered from COVID-19.

The chain links TRBV19 to TRBJ2-7; D gene ambiguous. The germline CDR1 and CDR2 sequences are LNHDA and SQIVND (reference sequence). The CDR3 totals 15 residues. The ends were cut back, 1 base at V and 2 bases at J, with 12 bases in the middle. For the CDR3, the DNA is TGTGCCAGTAGTATAGCTTCGACTTCTACCTACGAGCAGTACTTC. Translating it yields CASSIASTSTYEQYF.

The rearrangement links TRBV6-1 to TRBJ2-2, with 9 bases fitting TRBD1. V was pared by 3 bases and J by 6 bases, with 5 bases of the junction left unmatched. The CDR3 spans 15 residues. Germline V gene lookup returns CDR1 MNHNS and CDR2 SASEGT. The CDR3 DNA follows: TGTGCCAGCAGTGAGTGGACAGGGGCAGCCGGGGAGCTGTTTTTT. Its translation is CASSEWTGAAGELFF.

The gene calls are TRBV9 and TRBJ2-5; perhaps TRBD1 as D (6 bases). CDR3 length equals 19 residues. V was pared by 0 bases and J by 1 base, with 22 bases between. CDR1 SGDLS and CDR2 YYNGEE come from the germline V gene. Here the CDR3 DNA reads TGTGCCAGCAGCGTAGTTGCAGGGAACAGGGAGAGGGGCCAAGAGACCCAGTACTTC. This gives the protein CASSVVAGNRERGQETQYF.